One and the same sample provided the 9 T cell receptor beta chains below, sequenced in a study of blood T cell repertoires in COVID-19. The repertoire was sequenced with immunoSEQ multiplex PCR; TCRdb's copy has only in-frame clones and lacks some. This table has approximately 500,000 clones, roughly nine tenths appearing once. The sample consisted of peripheral blood. The receptor set was obtained from a woman in her fifties or sixties with COVID-19, enrolled during active disease.

This clone was seen only once. The J gene is TRBJ2-3, the V gene TRBV7-8, with a weak D call TRBD2 (6 bases). The CDR3 runs to 12 residues. Trimming took off 6 bases at V and 5 bases at J, with 9 bases between the two ends. The germline V gene has CDR1 SGHVS and CDR2 FQNEAQ. CDR3 sequence: CASRTREDTQYF. For the CDR3, the DNA is TGTGCCAGCAGGACTAGGGAAGATACGCAGTATTTT. The full variable domain, its missing parts supplied by reference TRBV7-8 and TRBJ2-3, is GAGVSQSPRYKVAKRGQDVALRCDPISGHVSLFWYQQALGQGPEFLTYFQNEAQLDKSGLPSDRFFAERPEGSVSTLKIQRTQQEDSAVYLCASRTREDTQYFGPGTRLTVL.

The chain uses TRBV5-1 and TRBJ1-4; D is unclear. Trimming shortened V by 5 bases and J by 0 bases, and 8 bases separated the two germline ends. The CDR3 contains 14 residues. In germline, CDR1 is SGHRS, CDR2 YFSETQ. The CDR3, as DNA: TGCGCCAGCAGTTTAGATTCAACTAATGAAAAACTGTTTTTT. This gives the protein CASSLDSTNEKLFF.

The V and J genes are TRBV6-6 and TRBJ1-6; 7 nucleotides agree with TRBD1. V dropped 2 bases and J dropped 4; count of bases not matched to a gene: 5. Germline assignment: CDR1 MNHNY and CDR2 SVGAGI (reference sequence). The CDR3 loop spans 16 amino acids. The CDR3 DNA reads as TGTGCCAGCAGTTACCCCAGGGACAGTTATAATTCACCCCTCCACTTT. Amino acid sequence: CASSYPRDSYNSPLHF.

The chain recombines TRBV12-3 or TRBV12-4 with TRBJ2-3, with D perhaps TRBD1 (5 bases). The CDR3 is 12 amino acids. V was cut by 6 bases and J by 1 base, with 5 bases left in between. DNA for the CDR3: TGTGCCAGCAGGGGGCGCACAGATACGCAGTATTTT. Protein sequence: CASRGRTDTQYF.

The chain recombines TRBV10-2 with TRBJ1-1; 7 bases map to TRBD1. The CDR3 extends over 17 amino acids. Germline V gene data show CDR1 as WSHSY and CDR2 as SAAADI. The J segment lost 5 bases and the V segment lost 2 bases, leaving 14 bases of the junction unmatched. The CDR3 nucleotides are TGCGCCAGCAGTGAGAGTTATAGGGGGCGGTTTGGAACTGAAGCTTTCTTT. It is translated as CASSESYRGRFGTEAFF.

The rearrangement joins TRBV18 to TRBJ2-2; 7 nucleotides match TRBD1. J gave up 3 bases and V 4 bases, and 8 bases lay outside the gene matches. CDR1 is KGHSH and CDR2 is LQKENI in the germline V gene. This CDR3 region has 16 residues. The CDR3 loop reads CASSHDRAVDTGELFF. The CDR3 DNA is TGTGCCAGCTCACACGACAGGGCGGTAGACACCGGGGAGCTGTTTTTT.

The chain combines TRBV5-1 with TRBJ2-5; 11 bases map to TRBD2. Germline values: CDR1 SGHRS, CDR2 YFSETQ. Trimming removed 0 bases from V and 1 base from J; junction bases left unmatched: 2. This CDR3 spans 16 amino acids. In DNA form, the CDR3 reads TGCGCCAGCAGCTTGGTTAGCGGGGGGGCCCAAGAGACCCAGTACTTC. Translating gives CASSLVSGGAQETQYF.

V and J are TRBV30 and TRBJ2-7, with 9 nucleotides matching TRBD1. Germline CDR1 GTSNPN, CDR2 SVGIG (reference sequence). The CDR3 runs to 14 residues. V shed 8 bases, J shed 6 bases, and the junction held 14 bases outside the gene matches. The CDR3 bases are TGTGCCCAAACAAACGGGACAGGGTTAGGCGAGCAGTACTTC. Protein sequence: CAQTNGTGLGEQYF.

CDR3 nucleotides: TGCGCCAGCAGCGCGGGACTCGGCGAAGAGACCCAGTACTTC. It is translated as CASSAGLGEETQYF. The genes are TRBV5-1 and TRBJ2-5; tentative D call: TRBD2 (6 bases). The V end was cut by 4 bases, the J end by 3 bases, with 13 bases between. This CDR3 comprises 14 residues. Germline V gene lookup returns CDR1 SGHRS and CDR2 YFSETQ.